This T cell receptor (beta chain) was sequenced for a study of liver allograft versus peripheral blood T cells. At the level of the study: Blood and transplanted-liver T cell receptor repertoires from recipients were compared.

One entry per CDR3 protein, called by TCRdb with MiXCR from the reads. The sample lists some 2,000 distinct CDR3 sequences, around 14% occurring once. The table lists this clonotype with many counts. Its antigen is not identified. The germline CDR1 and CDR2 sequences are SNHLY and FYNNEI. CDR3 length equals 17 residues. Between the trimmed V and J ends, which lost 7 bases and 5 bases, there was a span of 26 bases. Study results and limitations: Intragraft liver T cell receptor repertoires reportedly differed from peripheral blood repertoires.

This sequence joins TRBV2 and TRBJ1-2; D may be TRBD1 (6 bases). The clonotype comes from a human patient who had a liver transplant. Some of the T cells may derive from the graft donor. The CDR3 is CASTRTLNTGRVYGYTF. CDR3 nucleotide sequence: TGTGCCAGCACTCGGACGCTCAACACAGGGAGGGTGTATGGCTACACCTTC. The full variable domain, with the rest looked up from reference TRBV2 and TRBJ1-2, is EPEVTQTPSHQVTQMGQEVILRCVPISNHLYFYWYRQILGQKVEFLVSFYNNEISEKSEIFDDQFSVERPDGSNFTLKIRSTKLEDSAMYFCASTRTLNTGRVYGYTFGSGTRLTVV.